This T cell receptor beta chain was sequenced for a study of cytomegalovirus exposure and HLA in healthy donors. The V end was cut by 0 bases, the J end by 0 bases, with 11 bases between. The CDR3 has 16 amino acids. Germline V gene data show CDR1 as SNHLY and CDR2 as FYNNEI. This clone was found once. Primers for the PCR totalled 60 Vbeta and 13 Jbeta. This table comes from immunoSEQ multiplex PCR, and its TCRdb copy is limited to in-frame clones, with some not included. The top ten hold 7% to 8.5% of the sample, which has under 200,000 clones, about four fifths seen once. The sequence was collected from a male donor in good health and CMV-seropositive. The V and J genes are TRBV2 and TRBJ1-1; D is undetermined. The sample was PBMCs. CDR3 amino acids: CASSEALNRLNTEAFF. In DNA form, the CDR3 reads TGTGCCAGCAGTGAAGCGCTAAACAGACTGAACACTGAAGCTTTCTTT.